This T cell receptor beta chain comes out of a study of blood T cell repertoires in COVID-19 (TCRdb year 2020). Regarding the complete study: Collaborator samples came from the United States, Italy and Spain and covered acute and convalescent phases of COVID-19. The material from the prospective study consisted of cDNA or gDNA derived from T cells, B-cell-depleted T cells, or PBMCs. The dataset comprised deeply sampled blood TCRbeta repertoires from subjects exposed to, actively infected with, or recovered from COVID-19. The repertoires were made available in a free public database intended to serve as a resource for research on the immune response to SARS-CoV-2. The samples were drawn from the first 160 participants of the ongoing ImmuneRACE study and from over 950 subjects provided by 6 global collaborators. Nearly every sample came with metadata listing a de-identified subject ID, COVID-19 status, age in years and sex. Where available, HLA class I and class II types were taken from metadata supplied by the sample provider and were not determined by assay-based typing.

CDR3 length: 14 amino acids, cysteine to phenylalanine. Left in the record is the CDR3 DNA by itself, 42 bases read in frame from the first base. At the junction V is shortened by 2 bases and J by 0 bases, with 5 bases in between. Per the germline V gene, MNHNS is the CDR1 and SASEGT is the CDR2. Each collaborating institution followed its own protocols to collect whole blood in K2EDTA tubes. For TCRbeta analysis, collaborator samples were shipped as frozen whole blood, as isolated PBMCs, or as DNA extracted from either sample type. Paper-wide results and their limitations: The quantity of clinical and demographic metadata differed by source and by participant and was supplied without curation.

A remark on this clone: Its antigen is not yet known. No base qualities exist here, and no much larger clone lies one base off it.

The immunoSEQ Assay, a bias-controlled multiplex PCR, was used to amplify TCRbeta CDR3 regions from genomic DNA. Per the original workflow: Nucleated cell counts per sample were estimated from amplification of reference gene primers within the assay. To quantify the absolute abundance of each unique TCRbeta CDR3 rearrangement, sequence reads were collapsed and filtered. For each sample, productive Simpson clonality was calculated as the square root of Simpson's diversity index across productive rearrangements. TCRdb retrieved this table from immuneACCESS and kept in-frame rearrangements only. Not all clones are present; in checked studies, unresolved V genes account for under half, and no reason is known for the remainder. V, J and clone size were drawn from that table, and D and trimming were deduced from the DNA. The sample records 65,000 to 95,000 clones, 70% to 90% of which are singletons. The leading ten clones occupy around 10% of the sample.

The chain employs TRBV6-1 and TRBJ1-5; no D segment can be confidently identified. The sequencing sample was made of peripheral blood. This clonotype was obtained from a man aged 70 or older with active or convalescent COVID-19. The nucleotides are TGTGCCAGCAGTGAAAGGAGTAGCAATCAGCCCCAGCATTTT. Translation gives CASSERSSNQPQHF.